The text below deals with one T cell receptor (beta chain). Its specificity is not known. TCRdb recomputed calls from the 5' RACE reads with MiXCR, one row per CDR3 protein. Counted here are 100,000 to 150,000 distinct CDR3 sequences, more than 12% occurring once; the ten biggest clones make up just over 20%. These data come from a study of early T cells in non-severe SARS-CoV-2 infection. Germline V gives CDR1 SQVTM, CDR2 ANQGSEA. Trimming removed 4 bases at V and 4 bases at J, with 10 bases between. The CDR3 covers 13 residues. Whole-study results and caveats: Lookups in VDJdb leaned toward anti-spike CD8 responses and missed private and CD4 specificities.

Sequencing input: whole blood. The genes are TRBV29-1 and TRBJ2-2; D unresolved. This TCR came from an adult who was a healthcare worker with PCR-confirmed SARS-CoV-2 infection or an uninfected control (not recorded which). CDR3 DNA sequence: TGCAGCGTTGGGGTCACGAGCACCGGGGAGCTGTTTTTT. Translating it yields CSVGVTSTGELFF.